These T cell receptor beta chains were read from a single sample in a study of long-term antiretroviral therapy in people with HIV. The method was immunoSEQ multiplex PCR; TCRdb's version includes in-frame clones alone and lacks a portion of them. The table lists more than 10,000 clones, 75% to 80% of them singletons. This sample comprised unsorted PBMCs, obtained 0.5 years before starting antiretroviral therapy. Every receptor here comes from a woman between 40 and 55 years old with HIV. Each CDR3 is given with its conserved first and last residue. The D gene is left open where the match is weak. The size field is filled for only some rows; it gives once, few, many or a size class.

j_gene | len | v_gene | abundance | d_gene | CDR3aa | CDR3nt
TRBJ2-7 | 14 | TRBV21-1 | - | - | CASSKVNRGYEQYF | TGTGCCAGCAGCAAAGTGAACAGGGGCTACGAGCAGTACTTC
TRBJ2-5 | 15 | TRBV7-9 | - | TRBD2 | CASSLPTSGTETQYF | TGTGCCAGCAGCTTACCGACTAGCGGGACGGAGACCCAGTACTTC
TRBJ2-1 | 13 | TRBV5-1 | few | - | CASSLYSYNEQFF | TGCGCCAGCAGCTTGTACAGCTACAATGAGCAGTTCTTC
TRBJ2-7 | 11 | TRBV10-3 | - | - | CATGAGPEQYF | TGTGCCACCGGGGCGGGACCCGAGCAGTACTTC
TRBJ1-1 | 12 | TRBV10-1 | - | - | CASSDRATEAFF | TGCGCCAGCAGTGATCGGGCCACTGAAGCTTTCTTT
TRBJ1-2 | 15 | TRBV4-1 | - | - | CASSQVFGKSYGYTF | TGCGCCAGCAGCCAAGTCTTTGGGAAATCCTATGGCTACACCTTC
TRBJ1-2 | 14 | TRBV19 | - | - | CASSIHPGNYGYTF | TGTGCCAGTAGTATACACCCGGGAAACTATGGCTACACCTTC
TRBJ1-4 | 13 | TRBV5-4 | - | - | CASSGELSEKLFF | TGTGCCAGCAGCGGGGAGCTGTCCGAAAAACTGTTTTTT
TRBJ2-7 | 15 | TRBV27 | medium-sized | TRBD2 | CASSPDPGRAHEQYF | TGTGCCAGCAGCCCCGACCCCGGGAGGGCCCACGAGCAGTACTTC
TRBJ2-2 | 17 | TRBV30 | once | TRBD1 | CAWDDEGGRSLTGELFF | TGTGCCTGGGATGACGAAGGGGGCAGGAGCCTTACCGGGGAGCTGTTTTTT
TRBJ2-3 | 15 | TRBV28 | - | - | CASSPPSGITDTQYF | TGTGCCAGCAGTCCCCCAAGCGGAATAACAGATACGCAGTATTTT
TRBJ2-2 | 15 | TRBV30 | - | - | CAWSVPGPRTGELFF | TGTGCCTGGAGTGTACCGGGACCCAGGACCGGGGAGCTGTTTTTT
TRBJ2-4 | 13 | TRBV10-1 | few | - | CASRELDGNIQYF | TGCGCCAGCAGGGAACTGGACGGGAACATTCAGTACTTC
TRBJ1-3 | 14 | TRBV5-1 | once | TRBD1 | CASSWGTVGNTIYF | TGCGCCAGCAGCTGGGGGACAGTTGGAAACACCATATATTTT
TRBJ1-4 | 14 | TRBV6-1 | - | - | CASSIRESNEKLFF | TGTGCCAGCAGTATTCGAGAAAGTAATGAAAAACTGTTTTTT
TRBJ2-7 | 15 | TRBV4-3 | once | - | CASSQDINRAGEQYF | TGCGCCAGCAGCCAAGATATCAACAGGGCCGGCGAGCAGTACTTC
TRBJ1-1 | 13 | TRBV7-9 | - | - | CASSLDMNTEAFF | TGTGCCAGCAGCTTAGACATGAACACTGAAGCTTTCTTT
TRBJ2-1 | 16 | TRBV7-2 | - | TRBD2 | CASSLVGAGGLGEQFF | TGTGCCAGCAGCTTAGTGGGAGCGGGGGGGCTGGGTGAGCAGTTCTTC
TRBJ1-1 | 14 | TRBV6-6 | - | - | CASSYSAVERSAFF | TGTGCCAGCAGTTACTCTGCGGTGGAACGGTCAGCTTTCTTT
TRBJ2-1 | 12 | TRBV7-9 | - | - | CASTGDLYEQFF | TGTGCCAGCACGGGCGATCTCTATGAGCAGTTCTTC
TRBJ2-1 | 16 | TRBV2 | - | TRBD2 | CASSNPSGRASNEQFF | TGTGCCAGCAGTAATCCTAGCGGGAGGGCCTCTAATGAGCAGTTCTTC
TRBJ1-2 | 15 | TRBV10-3 | - | - | CAISEEGSGHYGYTF | TGTGCCATCAGTGAGGAGGGCAGTGGGCACTATGGCTACACCTTC
TRBJ1-2 | 11 | TRBV30 | few | - | CAWSGTYGYTF | TGTGCCTGGAGTGGGACCTATGGCTACACCTTC
TRBJ1-4 | 12 | TRBV28 | - | - | CASSLQDEKLFF | TGTGCCAGCAGTTTACAGGATGAAAAACTGTTTTTT
TRBJ2-7 | 15 | TRBV19 | - | - | CASSPSAGSSYEQYF | TGTGCCAGTAGTCCCTCGGCCGGAAGCTCCTACGAGCAGTACTTC
TRBJ2-7 | 13 | TRBV6-5 | few | TRBD1 | CASSSGTGFEQYF | TGTGCCAGCAGTTCCGGGACAGGGTTCGAGCAGTACTTC
TRBJ1-4 | 14 | TRBV11-2 | - | - | CASSLGATNEKLFF | TGTGCCAGCAGCTTAGGTGCAACTAATGAAAAACTGTTTTTT
TRBJ1-3 | 16 | TRBV28 | - | TRBD1 | CASSFRQGAGGNTIYF | TGTGCCAGCAGTTTCCGGCAGGGGGCTGGCGGAAACACCATATATTTT
TRBJ2-7 | 17 | TRBV5-5 | once | - | CASSEDPGFPNSYEQYF | TGTGCCAGCAGCGAGGACCCAGGGTTTCCTAACTCCTACGAGCAGTACTTC
TRBJ2-7 | 13 | TRBV19 | - | - | CASSIGANYEQYF | TGTGCCAGTAGTATCGGGGCAAACTACGAGCAGTACTTC
TRBJ1-5 | 13 | TRBV6-5 | - | - | CASTRGEDQPQHF | TGTGCCAGCACTCGGGGGGAGGATCAGCCCCAGCATTTT
TRBJ2-3 | 15 | TRBV2 | - | TRBD2 | CASSHLAGDTDTQYF | TGTGCCAGCAGTCATCTAGCGGGGGACACAGATACGCAGTATTTT
TRBJ2-2 | 15 | TRBV6-1 | - | - | CASKKYSANTGELFF | TGTGCCAGCAAGAAGTATAGCGCAAACACCGGGGAGCTGTTTTTT
TRBJ2-1 | 15 | TRBV5-1 | - | TRBD2 | CASSILAGGSNEQFF | TGCGCCAGCAGCATACTAGCGGGAGGGTCCAATGAGCAGTTCTTC
TRBJ1-2 | 13 | TRBV5-4 | - | - | CASSLPGAGGYTF | TGTGCCAGCAGCCTACCGGGGGCCGGTGGCTACACCTTC
TRBJ1-2 | 13 | TRBV11-3 | - | - | CASSSDTNYGYTF | TGTGCCAGCAGCTCGGACACAAACTATGGCTACACCTTC
TRBJ1-3 | 15 | TRBV9 | - | - | CASSSERGSGNTIYF | TGTGCCAGCAGCTCAGAGCGGGGGAGCGGAAACACCATATATTTT
TRBJ1-1 | 14 | TRBV5-6 | - | - | CASAPWTVNTEAFF | TGTGCCAGCGCCCCGTGGACAGTGAACACTGAAGCTTTCTTT
TRBJ2-7 | 13 | TRBV6-5 | - | - | CASSLNPGYEQYF | TGTGCCAGCAGTTTAAATCCGGGCTACGAGCAGTACTTC
TRBJ2-1 | 15 | TRBV5-4 | - | TRBD2 | CASSLAGGTANEQFF | TGTGCCAGCAGTCTAGCGGGAGGGACGGCCAATGAGCAGTTCTTC
TRBJ1-1 | 13 | TRBV7-8 | few | - | CASSESTATEAFF | TGTGCCAGCAGCGAATCGACAGCGACTGAAGCTTTCTTT
TRBJ2-1 | 13 | TRBV7-2 | once | TRBD2 | CASTRGGNNEQFF | TGTGCCAGCACCCGGGGGGGGAACAATGAGCAGTTCTTC